This is a list of T cell receptor beta chains from one sample in a study of cytomegalovirus exposure and HLA in healthy donors. Clones were sequenced by immunoSEQ multiplex PCR, and TCRdb holds only the in-frame ones, with some missing. The table records roughly 130,000 clones, more than 60% of them present only once. Input material: PBMCs. Receptors were obtained from a woman aged 40 to 50 in good health and CMV-seropositive. Both conserved end residues are part of each CDR3. A D gene is named only where the DNA matches it firmly. The size entry is marked missing in some rows and otherwise reads once, few, many or a size class.

v_gene	j_gene	abundance	d_gene	CDR3aa	CDR3nt
TRBV2	TRBJ2-7	.	TRBD2	CASLEIPSGSEYF	TGTGCCAGCTTAGAAATCCCTAGCGGTTCGGAGTACTTC
TRBV7-9	TRBJ2-7	.	TRBD2	CASSLGTSGFGGGEQYF	TGTGCCAGCAGCTTAGGGACTAGCGGTTTTGGGGGGGGCGAGCAGTACTTC
TRBV19	TRBJ1-1	.	.	CASSTGTEAFF	TGTGCCAGTTCGACAGGCACTGAAGCTTTCTTT
TRBV6-6	TRBJ2-6	.	.	CASKQGSGANVLTF	TGTGCCAGCAAACAGGGTTCTGGGGCCAACGTCCTGACTTTC
TRBV5-1	TRBJ1-2	few	.	CASSLALSIGYTF	TGCGCCAGCAGCTTGGCCCTCTCTATCGGCTACACCTTC
TRBV11-3	TRBJ1-2	.	.	CASSRNRDGYTF	TGTGCCAGCAGCCGTAACAGGGATGGCTACACCTTC
TRBV5-1	TRBJ2-3	.	TRBD2	CASSPDSGAGTDTQYF	TGCGCCAGCAGCCCCGATAGCGGGGCCGGCACAGATACGCAGTATTTT
TRBV7-4	TRBJ1-2	medium-sized	.	CASSFPQGGYGYTF	TGTGCCAGCAGCTTCCCACAGGGTGGCTATGGCTACACCTTC
TRBV10-3	TRBJ1-1	.	TRBD1	CAISPTGGRGYTEAFF	TGTGCCATCAGTCCGACAGGGGGCCGGGGGTATACTGAAGCTTTCTTT
TRBV7-2	TRBJ2-2	few	.	CASSLVSNGELFF	TGTGCCAGCAGCTTAGTTTCCAACGGGGAGCTGTTTTTT
TRBV7-9	TRBJ1-2	.	TRBD1	CASSPGQGLGYGYTF	TGTGCCAGCAGCCCCGGACAGGGTTTGGGCTATGGCTACACCTTC
TRBV30	TRBJ2-7	.	.	CAWIRQYEQYF	TGTGCCTGGATTAGACAGTACGAGCAGTACTTC
TRBV6-5	TRBJ2-1	.	TRBD2	CASSISGRTYNEQFF	TGTGCCAGCAGCATAAGCGGGAGGACGTACAATGAGCAGTTCTTC
TRBV28	TRBJ2-7	.	TRBD1	CASSPPRGQGAYEQYF	TGTGCCAGCAGTCCCCCTAGGGGACAGGGGGCGTACGAGCAGTACTTC
TRBV13	TRBJ1-2	.	TRBD1	CASSYTGTGGSGGYTF	TGTGCCAGCAGCTACACCGGGACAGGGGGTTCGGGCGGCTACACCTTC
TRBV6-5	TRBJ2-7	.	TRBD1	CASSTSGTDLYEQYF	TGTGCCAGCAGTACTTCCGGGACAGACCTCTACGAGCAGTACTTC
TRBV5-1	TRBJ2-7	.	.	CASSPEGLRGSYEQYF	TGCGCCAGCAGTCCCGAAGGTTTGCGAGGCTCCTACGAGCAGTACTTC
TRBV7-6	TRBJ2-7	.	.	CASKQQGGEQYF	TGTGCCAGCAAGCAACAGGGCGGCGAGCAGTACTTC
TRBV6-1	TRBJ2-7	.	TRBD1	CASSGWGQGSTYEQYF	TGTGCCAGCAGTGGCTGGGGACAGGGATCCACCTACGAGCAGTACTTC
TRBV5-1	TRBJ1-2	.	TRBD1	CASSRRQGLDYGYTF	TGCGCCAGCAGCCGAAGACAGGGGTTGGACTATGGCTACACCTTC
TRBV27	TRBJ2-7	.	TRBD1	CASSLGTGYEQYF	TGTGCCAGCAGTCTCGGGACAGGGTACGAGCAGTACTTC
TRBV6-1	TRBJ1-2	few	TRBD1	CASSEDGGTGGEIYTF	TGTGCCAGCAGTGAAGATGGAGGGACAGGGGGCGAAATCTACACCTTC
TRBV29-1	TRBJ1-2	few	TRBD1	CSVRGGGQGAVGYTF	TGCAGCGTACGAGGTGGAGGACAGGGGGCCGTTGGCTACACCTTC
TRBV10-1	TRBJ2-2	.	TRBD2	CASSEVAGDTGELFF	TGCGCCAGCAGTGAGGTAGCGGGAGATACCGGGGAGCTGTTTTTT
TRBV5-1	TRBJ2-1	.	TRBD1	CASSSTGGNYNEQFF	TGCGCCAGCAGCTCAACAGGGGGAAATTACAATGAGCAGTTCTTC
TRBV5-1	TRBJ2-2	.	TRBD1	CASSLLPQGVNTGELFF	TGCGCCAGCAGCCTCTTACCCCAGGGGGTGAACACCGGGGAGCTGTTTTTT
TRBV5-6	TRBJ1-2	.	.	CASSLEETEYGYTF	TGTGCCAGCAGCTTGGAGGAGACTGAGTATGGCTACACCTTC
TRBV7-7	TRBJ2-2	.	.	CASSLSTGTGELFF	TGTGCTAGCAGCTTATCTACAGGGACCGGGGAGCTGTTTTTT
TRBV30	TRBJ1-1	few	.	CAWSETAQAFF	TGTGCCTGGAGTGAAACCGCGCAAGCTTTCTTT
TRBV6-1	TRBJ2-7	.	TRBD2	CASIRLAGTYEQYF	TGTGCCAGCATTCGACTAGCGGGGACATACGAGCAGTACTTC
TRBV10-2	TRBJ2-7	.	TRBD2	CASSVSGKNYEQYF	TGCGCCAGCAGTGTAAGCGGGAAGAACTACGAGCAGTACTTC
TRBV4-1	TRBJ1-2	few	TRBD1	CASSPTGQDYGYTF	TGCGCCAGCAGCCCCACGGGACAGGACTATGGCTACACCTTC
TRBV29-1	TRBJ1-1	few	.	CSGTGDGNTEAFF	TGCAGCGGTACGGGGGACGGTAACACTGAAGCTTTCTTT
TRBV10-2	TRBJ2-1	.	TRBD2	CASSEGLAGGNEQFF	TGCGCCAGCAGTGAAGGTCTAGCGGGAGGGAATGAGCAGTTCTTC
TRBV28	TRBJ1-5	once	TRBD1	CASGLDRGIQPQHF	TGTGCCAGCGGACTCGACAGGGGAATACAGCCCCAGCATTTT
TRBV19	TRBJ2-7	.	.	CASSIDQTTYEQYF	TGTGCCAGTAGTATAGATCAGACAACCTACGAGCAGTACTTC
TRBV19	TRBJ1-6	few	TRBD1	CASSPGQAKYDPPPLHF	TGTGCCAGTAGCCCAGGACAGGCTAAGTATGACCCCCCACCCCTCCACTTT
TRBV6-5	TRBJ1-2	.	.	CASSSPGGNYGYTF	TGTGCCAGCAGTTCCCCCGGGGGGAACTATGGCTACACCTTC
TRBV5-1	TRBJ2-3	.	TRBD2	CASSVGLAGADTQYF	TGCGCCAGCAGCGTCGGACTAGCGGGGGCGGATACGCAGTATTTT
TRBV10-2	TRBJ1-1	.	TRBD1	CAGGQGDREAFF	TGCGCGGGCGGACAGGGCGACAGGGAAGCTTTCTTT
TRBV18	TRBJ2-7	.	.	CASSSFDRLGYEQYF	TGTGCCAGCTCATCTTTCGACAGGTTGGGTTACGAGCAGTACTTC
TRBV19	TRBJ2-7	few	TRBD1	CASSMGQGGPYEQYF	TGTGCCAGTAGTATGGGACAGGGAGGACCCTACGAGCAGTACTTC